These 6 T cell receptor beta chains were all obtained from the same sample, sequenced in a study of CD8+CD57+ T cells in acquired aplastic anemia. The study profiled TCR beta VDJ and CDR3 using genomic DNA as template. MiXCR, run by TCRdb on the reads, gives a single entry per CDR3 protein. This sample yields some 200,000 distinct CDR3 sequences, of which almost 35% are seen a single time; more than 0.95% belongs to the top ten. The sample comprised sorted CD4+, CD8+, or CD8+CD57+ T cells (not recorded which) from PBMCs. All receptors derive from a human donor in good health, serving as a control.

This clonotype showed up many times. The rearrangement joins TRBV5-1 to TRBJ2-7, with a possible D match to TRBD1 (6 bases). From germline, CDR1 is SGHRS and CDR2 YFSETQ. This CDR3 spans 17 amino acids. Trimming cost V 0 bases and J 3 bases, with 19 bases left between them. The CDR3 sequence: CASSLVTGPVDNYEQYF. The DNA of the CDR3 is TGCGCCAGCAGCTTGGTGACAGGTCCCGTGGATAACTACGAGCAGTACTTC.

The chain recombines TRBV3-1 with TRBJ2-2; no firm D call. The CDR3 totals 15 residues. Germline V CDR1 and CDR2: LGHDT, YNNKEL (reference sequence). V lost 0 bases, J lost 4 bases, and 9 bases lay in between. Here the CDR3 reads CASSQERSFTGELFF. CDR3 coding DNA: TGTGCCAGCAGCCAAGAACGGTCTTTCACCGGGGAGCTGTTTTTT.

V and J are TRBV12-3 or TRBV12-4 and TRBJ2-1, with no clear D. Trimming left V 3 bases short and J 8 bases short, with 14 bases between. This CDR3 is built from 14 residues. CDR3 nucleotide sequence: TGTGCCAGCAGTTTGGGGTGGGTTGGGGATGAGCAGTTCTTC. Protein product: CASSLGWVGDEQFF.

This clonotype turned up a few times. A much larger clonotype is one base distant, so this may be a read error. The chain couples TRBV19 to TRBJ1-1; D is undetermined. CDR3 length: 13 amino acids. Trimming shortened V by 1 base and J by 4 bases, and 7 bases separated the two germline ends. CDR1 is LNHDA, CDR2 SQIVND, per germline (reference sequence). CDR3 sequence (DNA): TGTGCCAGTAGTATAGTCTCCGGCACTGAAGCTTTCTTT. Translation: CASSIVSGTEAFF.

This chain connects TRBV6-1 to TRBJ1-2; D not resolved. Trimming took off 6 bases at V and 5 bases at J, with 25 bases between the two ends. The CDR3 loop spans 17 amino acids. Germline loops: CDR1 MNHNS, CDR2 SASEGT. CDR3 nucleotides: TGTGCCAGCAGGACGGACTTCAACCGCAACTCAATTTATGGCTACACCTTC. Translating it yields CASRTDFNRNSIYGYTF.

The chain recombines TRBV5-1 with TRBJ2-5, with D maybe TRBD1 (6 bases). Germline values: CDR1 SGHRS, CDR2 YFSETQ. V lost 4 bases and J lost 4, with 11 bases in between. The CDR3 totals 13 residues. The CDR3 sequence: CASSRTEGETQYF. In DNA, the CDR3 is TGCGCCAGCAGCAGGACAGAGGGAGAGACCCAGTACTTC.